This TCR beta chain is drawn from a study of blood T cells in healthy people across ages. The study's findings and limits: TCR beta diversity per million T cells fell roughly linearly with age.

To note about this clonotype: Its antigen is not known.

With a J-beta primer mix and a sample-barcoded 5' primer, a second PCR ran about 6 to 11 cycles. TCRdb independently ran MiXCR on the 5' RACE reads; one entry per CDR3 protein. The table lists about 1.1 million distinct CDR3 sequences, under 40% of them singletons. V was trimmed by 7 bases and J by 7 bases, leaving 13 bases between them. The CDR3 is 12 amino acids. This TCR came from a man aged 18 to 35 in good health. V is TRBV12-3 or TRBV12-4 and J is TRBJ1-2; possible D gene TRBD1, 6 bases. Sample: blood. The CDR3 spells CASTRGAFGYTF. The CDR3 DNA follows: TGTGCCAGCACCAGGGGAGCATTTGGCTACACCTTC.